Following are 19 T cell receptor beta chains from one sample sequenced in a study of blood T cell repertoires in COVID-19. Repertoires were generated with immunoSEQ multiplex PCR, while TCRdb's copy carries only in-frame clones and drops some. The table shows 90,000 or so clones, with 55% to 75% occurring only once. The sample taken for sequencing was peripheral blood. These receptors all come from a woman of 80 years or more with acute or convalescent COVID-19.

V usage is TRBV6-2 or TRBV6-3 and J usage is TRBJ2-7; possibly TRBD1 for D (5 bases). The germline V and J ends were trimmed by 6 bases and 2 bases, with 11 bases remaining between them. CDR1 and CDR2 from the germline V gene are MNHEY and SVGEGT. This CDR3 is built from 13 residues. This chain's CDR3 is CASSPDSTYEQYF. In nucleotides, the CDR3 is TGTGCCAGCAGCCCAGACAGCACCTACGAGCAGTACTTC.

A single count supports this clone. Within the sample, other DNA sequences also encode this same CDR3. V and J are TRBV29-1 and TRBJ2-7, with 7 bases matching TRBD1. V gave up 6 bases and J gave up 5 bases; unmatched junction bases: 4. The CDR3 has 11 residues. The germline V gene encodes CDR1 SQVTM and CDR2 ANQGSEA. Written as DNA, the CDR3 is TGCAGCGTGGGGGACAGAGACGAGCAGTACTTC. It yields the protein CSVGDRDEQYF.

The rearrangement joins TRBV5-4 to TRBJ1-2; 8 bases are a match to TRBD1. Germline values: CDR1 SGHNT, CDR2 YYREEE (reference sequence). This CDR3 is 13 amino acids long. Losses at the gene ends were 4 bases for V and 7 bases for J; bases not matched to a gene: 6. The CDR3 DNA sequence: TGTGCCAGCAGCCTGGACAGGGAGAGTGGCTACACCTTC. Protein sequence: CASSLDRESGYTF.

This clone is a singleton in its sample. The chain employs TRBV7-2 and TRBJ1-6; TRBD1 might be the D (6 bases). The germline V and J ends were trimmed by 3 bases and 7 bases, with 7 bases remaining between them. The CDR3 spans 13 residues. From germline, CDR1 is SGHTA and CDR2 FQGNSA. As DNA, the CDR3 is TGTGCCAGCAGCTTCGACAGGAATTCACCCCTCCACTTT. It encodes CASSFDRNSPLHF.

V gene TRBV18 combines with J gene TRBJ1-4, with D perhaps matching TRBD1 (6 bases). The CDR3 contains 15 residues. The V end was cut by 2 bases, the J end by 7 bases, with 14 bases between. The germline V gene has CDR1 KGHSH and CDR2 LQKENI. The CDR3 region has the DNA TGTGCCAGCTCACCATCGGGCAGGGGAAGTGAAAAACTGTTTTTT. This gives the protein CASSPSGRGSEKLFF. The whole variable domain, remainder taken from reference TRBV18 and TRBJ1-4, is NAGVMQNPRHLVRRRGQEARLRCSPMKGHSHVYWYRQLPEEGLKFMVYLQKENIIDESGMPKERFSAEFPKEGPSILRIQQVVRGDSAAYFCASSPSGRGSEKLFFGSGTQLSVL.

The chain recombines TRBV27 with TRBJ2-6; the D gene is possibly TRBD2 (5 bases). There are 17 residues in the CDR3. CDR1 MNHEY and CDR2 SMNVEV come from the germline V gene (reference sequence). Trimming shortened V by 6 bases and J by 0 bases, and 15 bases separated the two germline ends. The CDR3 region has the DNA TGTGCCAGCAGCATTTATGGAGGCGGCTCTGGGGCCAACGTCCTGACTTTC. The encoded protein is CASSIYGGGSGANVLTF.

The chain is built from TRBV18 and TRBJ1-2; D remains unclear. In germline, CDR1 is KGHSH, CDR2 LQKENI. V was clipped by 3 bases and J by 4 bases, with 27 bases between them. The CDR3 is 19 amino acids. This CDR3 reads CASSPLGRGSGWGTYGYTF. The CDR3, as DNA: TGTGCCAGCTCACCGTTAGGACGGGGTAGTGGATGGGGAACCTATGGCTACACCTTC.

The chain has TRBV19 and TRBJ1-1; D is ambiguous. The germline gives CDR1 LNHDA, CDR2 SQIVND (reference sequence). The CDR3 contains 13 residues. V was cut by 7 bases and J by 4 bases, with 13 bases left in between. CDR3 in amino acids: CASTGYQVTEAFF. The DNA of the CDR3 is TGTGCCAGTACGGGGTACCAGGTCACTGAAGCTTTCTTT.

The chain recombines TRBV9 with TRBJ1-2, with a tentative D call TRBD1 (5 bases). Trimming cost V 4 bases and J 4 bases, with 14 bases left between them. This CDR3 has 14 amino acids. The germline gives CDR1 SGDLS, CDR2 YYNGEE. The DNA of the CDR3 is TGTGCCAGCAGCCCGAGGGACTGGGGCTATGGCTACACCTTC. Protein sequence: CASSPRDWGYGYTF.

V is TRBV30 and J is TRBJ1-4; 7 bases align to TRBD1. This CDR3 comprises 13 residues. Germline V gives CDR1 GTSNPN, CDR2 SVGIG (reference sequence). After removal of 4 bases from V and 8 bases from J, the junction contained 7 bases not matched to a gene. The CDR3 DNA reads as TGTGCCTGGAATAGGGACAGAGGCGAAAAACTGTTTTTT. Encoded protein: CAWNRDRGEKLFF.

This clone was found a few times. The chain is built from TRBV4-3 and TRBJ1-3; TRBD1 might be the D (5 bases). This CDR3 comprises 15 residues. V lost 3 bases and J 2 bases, leaving 11 bases between the germline ends. The germline gives CDR1 LGHNA, CDR2 YSLEER. CDR3 residues: CASSQRGLAGNTIYF. The CDR3 nucleotides are TGCGCCAGCAGCCAGCGGGGGTTAGCTGGAAACACCATATATTTT.

The genes are TRBV10-3 and TRBJ1-5, with D possibly TRBD1 on 6 matching bases. The CDR3 totals 15 residues. V lost 11 bases, J lost 0 bases, and 17 bases lay in between. Germline CDR1 and CDR2: ENHRY and SYGVKD. The CDR3 nucleotides are TGTGCCTCGAGCCGGGCAGGGGATAGCAATCAGCCCCAGCATTTT. Protein product: CASSRAGDSNQPQHF.

V is TRBV7-9 and J is TRBJ2-7; D not certain. The V gene's germline CDR1 is SEHNR and CDR2 FQNEAQ (reference sequence). Trimming took off 1 base at V and 3 bases at J, with 10 bases between the two ends. There are 14 residues in the CDR3. The CDR3 protein is CASSLGWQIYEQYF. The CDR3 bases are TGTGCCAGCAGCTTAGGGTGGCAGATCTACGAGCAGTACTTC.

The V and J genes are TRBV3-1 (or the pseudogene TRBV3-2) and TRBJ2-3; TRBD1 matches 8 bases. The ends lost 7 bases at V and 0 bases at J; junction bases unmatched: 12. CDR1 and CDR2 from the germline V gene are LGHDT and YNNKEL (reference sequence). This CDR3 contains 17 residues. In DNA form, the CDR3 reads TGTGCCAGCACCCGGACAGGGATGTCCTCTAGCACAGATACGCAGTATTTT. Translating gives CASTRTGMSSSTDTQYF.

The chain carries TRBV6-5 and TRBJ1-1; 9 bases line up with TRBD1. The CDR3 is 14 residues long. CDR1 is MNHEY, CDR2 SVGAGI, per germline. V was clipped by 7 bases and J by 6 bases; unmatched bases: 9. CDR3 DNA: TGTGCCAGCACCCCCGGACAGGGGAGGGCTGAAGCTTTCTTT. Its translation is CASTPGQGRAEAFF.

This chain joins TRBV14 and TRBJ2-7; D is possibly TRBD1 (6 bases). The CDR3 is 14 residues long. Germline CDR1 reads SGHDN; CDR2 reads FVKESK. V shed 0 bases and J shed 3 bases, with 9 bases lying between them. The CDR3 here is CASSQETGNYEQYF. DNA for the CDR3: TGTGCCAGCAGCCAAGAGACAGGCAACTACGAGCAGTACTTC.

The V call is TRBV7-2, the J call TRBJ2-1; D may be TRBD1 (6 bases). The germline CDR1 and CDR2 sequences are SGHTA and FQGNSA. Trimming removed 4 bases at V and 7 bases at J, with 11 bases between. The CDR3 runs to 13 residues. CDR3 DNA sequence: TGTGCCAGCAGCTCCCACAGGGATAATGAGCAGTTCTTC. The encoded protein is CASSSHRDNEQFF.

The chain employs TRBV19 and TRBJ1-2; D is possibly TRBD1 (6 bases). CDR1 is LNHDA and CDR2 is SQIVND in the germline V gene (reference sequence). The V end was cut by 7 bases, the J end by 5 bases, with 14 bases between. The CDR3 consists of 13 residues. The CDR3 region has the DNA TGTGCCAGTACGCCTACAGGGTTGTATGGCTACACCTTC. Protein: CASTPTGLYGYTF.

The rearrangement joins TRBV6-2 or TRBV6-3 to TRBJ1-2, with D possibly being TRBD1 (5 bases). Germline assignment: CDR1 MNHEY and CDR2 SVGEGT. The CDR3 runs to 14 residues. The V and J ends lost 2 bases and 5 bases respectively, with 12 bases between them. The DNA for the CDR3 is TGTGCCAGCAGTTACCTCCGGCGGGGGTATGGCTACACCTTC. Translation gives CASSYLRRGYGYTF.